These T cell receptor beta chains were read from a single sample in a study of T cells in Graves' hyperthyroidism and ophthalmopathy. TCRdb reprocessed the multiplex PCR reads via MiXCR and lists one record per CDR3 protein. This sample carries about 560,000 distinct CDR3 sequences, around 17% of them seen once, and the ten largest clones take about 18%. Sequenced material: blood. Source of these receptors: a woman between 18 and 29 years old with Graves' hyperthyroidism. The CDR3 runs from the conserved cysteine through the conserved F or W. Each record gives: J gene, clone size, V gene, D gene, CDR3 DNA, CDR3 protein. A D gene is named only where the DNA matches it firmly. Only some rows state a clone size, as once, few, many or a class for expanded clones.

TRBJ2-2	NA	TRBV12-5	NA	TGTGCTAGTGGTTTGAACACCCTGGGCGGGGAGCTGTTTTTT	CASGLNTLGGELFF
TRBJ2-1	many	TRBV5-1	TRBD2	TGCGCCAGCTGGGGATCGTTGCGGGAGGCACCCTACAATGAGCAGTTCTTC	CASWGSLREAPYNEQFF
TRBJ1-6	many	TRBV12-3/TRBV12-4	TRBD1	TGTGCCAGCAGTCGGCAGGGGGTGGATTCACCCCTCCACTTT	CASSRQGVDSPLHF
TRBJ2-2	NA	TRBV18	TRBD2	TGTGCCAGCTCACCACTAGCTAGCGGGAGAGGAGGCACCGGGGAGCTGTTTTTT	CASSPLASGRGGTGELFF
TRBJ1-1	NA	TRBV18	NA	TGTGCCAGCTCACCACAGCTCGGGGCAGACACTGAAGCTTTCTTT	CASSPQLGADTEAFF
TRBJ1-5	few	TRBV13	TRBD1	TGTGCCAGCAGCTTAGGTGCAGGGGGCTATCAGCCCCAGCATTTT	CASSLGAGGYQPQHF
TRBJ2-5	few	TRBV7-9	TRBD2	TGTGCCAGCTCGAGGGCTAGCGGAGGGAGGGAGACCCAGTACTTC	CASSRASGGRETQYF
TRBJ2-1	few	TRBV3-1	TRBD2	TGTGCCAGCAGCCAAGAGGTACTAGCGGGAGGGGGCAATGAGCAGTTCTTC	CASSQEVLAGGGNEQFF
TRBJ2-7	few	TRBV6-1	NA	TGTGCCAGCAGTGAAGTAGGGAGCAAGCAGTACTTC	CASSEVGSKQYF
TRBJ2-5	few	TRBV20-1	TRBD1	TGCAGTGCGCGGAGGACAGGGGGGACCCAGTACTTC	CSARRTGGTQYF
TRBJ1-3	many	TRBV10-3	NA	TGTGCCATCAGGGAACAGGGATCCTCTGGAAACACCATATATTTT	CAIREQGSSGNTIYF
TRBJ2-3	many	TRBV29-1	NA	TGCAGCGTTGAAGGGGGCCCCACGGCGGCAGATACGCAGTATTTT	CSVEGGPTAADTQYF
TRBJ1-1	many	TRBV29-1	NA	TGCAGCGTTGGCAGGGGAGGTGTTGAAGCTTTCTTT	CSVGRGGVEAFF
TRBJ2-5	many	TRBV7-9	NA	TGTGCCACCCTTAGTGGTTCGCAAGAGACCCAGTACTTC	CATLSGSQETQYF
TRBJ1-2	NA	TRBV20-1	NA	TGCAGTGCTAGAGATGACAGCTCCTATGGCTACACCTTC	CSARDDSSYGYTF
TRBJ2-7	many	TRBV18	NA	TGTGCCAGCAGCCCTAACTCCTACGAGCAGTACTTC	CASSPNSYEQYF
TRBJ2-1	few	TRBV28	TRBD2	TGTGCCAGCAAAAATCAAGCGGGGGGCCCTTACAATGAGCAGTTCTTC	CASKNQAGGPYNEQFF
TRBJ2-1	NA	TRBV20-1	TRBD1	TGCAGTGCCCCTGCAGGACAGGGGACGTGGGTGAGGATCCATGAGCAGTTCTTC	CSAPAGQGTWVRIHEQFF
TRBJ1-1	many	TRBV12-3/TRBV12-4	TRBD1	TGTGCCAGCAGTTTGGAGGGGGCCAGCACTGAAGCTTTCTTT	CASSLEGASTEAFF
TRBJ2-3	NA	TRBV10-3	NA	TGTGCCATCAGGGCGGGGACGACCACAGATACGCAGTATTTT	CAIRAGTTTDTQYF
TRBJ1-5	few	TRBV15	NA	TGTGCCACCAGCAGAGACAGGGCATCCCAGCCCCAGCATTTT	CATSRDRASQPQHF
TRBJ2-3	many	TRBV20-1	TRBD2	TGCAGTGCTAGAGATCCCATGGCCGGGACTAGCGGGGGGGCGTTATCAGATACGCAGTATTTT	CSARDPMAGTSGGALSDTQYF
TRBJ2-3	NA	TRBV3-1	TRBD2	TGTGCCAGCAGCCAAGGGACTAGCGGGAGAGGCCGTCAATTAGGAGATACGCAGTATTTT	CASSQGTSGRGRQLGDTQYF
TRBJ2-2	NA	TRBV6-2/TRBV6-3	TRBD1	TGTGCCAGCAGGACCCTCCTTGGACAGGGACCGTCGAACACCGGGGAGCTGTTTTTT	CASRTLLGQGPSNTGELFF
TRBJ2-1	few	TRBV12-3/TRBV12-4	NA	TGTGCCAGCATCACCGGCAGGCGCGCCTACAATGAGCAGTTCTTC	CASITGRRAYNEQFF
TRBJ2-3	NA	TRBV20-1	TRBD1	TGCGGCAGCCTACAGGGGGATACGCAGTATTTT	CGSLQGDTQYF
TRBJ2-7	many	TRBV3-1	TRBD1	TGTGCCAGCAGCCAAGGTGTGGGACAGGGTTTTTCCGAGCAGTACTTC	CASSQGVGQGFSEQYF
TRBJ1-3	NA	TRBV24-1	NA	TGTGCCACCAGTGATTCCCGGAGCAGCCCACGAGGGGCGGAGGGCTCTGGAAACACCATATATTTT	CATSDSRSSPRGAEGSGNTIYF
TRBJ2-7	many	TRBV12-3/TRBV12-4	NA	TGTGCCAGCAGATTCCAACTAGGGGAGCAGGGCTCCTACGAGCAGTACTTC	CASRFQLGEQGSYEQYF
TRBJ2-5	few	TRBV24-1	TRBD1	TGTGCCACCAGTGAAACAGGGGGCACGGAGACCCAGTACTTC	CATSETGGTETQYF
TRBJ1-6	NA	TRBV5-5	NA	TGTGCCAGCAGCTTGGAGGAGGGGGTTACACCCCTCCACTTT	CASSLEEGVTPLHF
TRBJ2-5	many	TRBV10-3	NA	TGTGCCATCAGTGATGAGGGCTGGGAGACCCAGTACTTC	CAISDEGWETQYF
TRBJ1-1	many	TRBV6-5	NA	TGTGCCAGCAGTTACCAACGGACGGGCACTGAAGCTTTCTTT	CASSYQRTGTEAFF
TRBJ2-5	many	TRBV20-1	TRBD2	TGCAGTGCTAGAGTAGTCACTAGCGGGAGCGAGACCCAGTACTTC	CSARVVTSGSETQYF
TRBJ2-1	few	TRBV11-2	TRBD2	TGTGCCAGCAGCTTCCGCAAATCGGGACTAGCGGGAGGGAATGAGCAGTTCTTC	CASSFRKSGLAGGNEQFF
TRBJ2-5	many	TRBV12-3/TRBV12-4	NA	TGTGCCAGCAGTTCGTACCAAGAGACCCAGTACTTC	CASSSYQETQYF
TRBJ2-1	few	TRBV12-3/TRBV12-4	TRBD2	TGTGCCAGCTTATTGGGACGGGGGGGCCGTGGTGAGCAGTTCTTC	CASLLGRGGRGEQFF
TRBJ1-1	many	TRBV11-2	NA	TGTGCCAGCAGCTTTGCTGTGAACACTGAAGCTTTCTTT	CASSFAVNTEAFF
TRBJ2-3	many	TRBV20-1	NA	TGCAGTGCTACTAAGGCGGGGGATACGCAGTATTTT	CSATKAGDTQYF
TRBJ1-2	many	TRBV11-2	NA	TGTGCCAGCAGCCCAGGTGTGGACTATGGCTACACCTTC	CASSPGVDYGYTF
TRBJ1-3	NA	TRBV2	NA	TGTGCCAGCAGTGATTGGGCTCCTTCTGGAAACACCATATATTTT	CASSDWAPSGNTIYF
TRBJ2-3	few	TRBV29-1	TRBD2	TGCAGCGTCTCCATGCGGGGGTGGGGGACAGATACGCAGTATTTT	CSVSMRGWGTDTQYF